The 2 T cell receptor beta chains below were found in one sample sequenced in a study of blood T cell repertoires in COVID-19. Only in-frame clones appear in the TCRdb table, and some are missing; sequencing was by immunoSEQ multiplex PCR. The profile covers about 260,000 clones, with 85% to 90% appearing a single time and roughly 4% taken by the ten largest. Sequencing was done on a sample of peripheral blood. The receptor set was obtained from a man between 18 and 35 years old with active or convalescent COVID-19.

This chain links TRBV12-3 or TRBV12-4 with TRBJ1-5; TRBD1 is a possible D gene (6 bases). This CDR3 comprises 12 residues. Trimming shortened V by 6 bases and J by 5 bases, and 8 bases separated the two germline ends. The CDR3 DNA sequence: TGTGCCAGCAGACCAGGGGATCAGCCCCAGCATTTT. Translating it yields CASRPGDQPQHF.

The rearrangement joins TRBV5-1 to TRBJ2-2, with unresolved D. With 1 base removed from V and 6 bases from J, the gap between germline ends came to 10 bases. The CDR3 loop spans 14 amino acids. Germline V gene data show CDR1 as SGHRS and CDR2 as YFSETQ. Written as DNA, the CDR3 is TGCGCCAGCAGCTTGTTTCCCCTCCCCGGGGAGCTGTTTTTT. Its protein is CASSLFPLPGELFF.